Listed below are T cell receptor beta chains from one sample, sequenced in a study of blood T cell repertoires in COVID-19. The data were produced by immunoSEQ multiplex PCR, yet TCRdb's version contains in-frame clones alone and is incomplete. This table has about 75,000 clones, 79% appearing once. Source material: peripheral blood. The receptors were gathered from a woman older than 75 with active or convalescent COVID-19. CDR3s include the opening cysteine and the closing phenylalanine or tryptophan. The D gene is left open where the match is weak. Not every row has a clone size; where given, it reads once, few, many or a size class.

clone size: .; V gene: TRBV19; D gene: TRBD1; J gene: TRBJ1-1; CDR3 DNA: TGTGCCAGTACCCTAAAGGCAGGGGGGACTGAAGCTTTCTTT; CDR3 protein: CASTLKAGGTEAFF
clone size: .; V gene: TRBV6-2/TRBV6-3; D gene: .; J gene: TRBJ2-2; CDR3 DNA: TGTGCCAGCAGTTGGGGGAGGAGGTCGGCCACCGGGGAGCTGTTTTTT; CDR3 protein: CASSWGRRSATGELFF
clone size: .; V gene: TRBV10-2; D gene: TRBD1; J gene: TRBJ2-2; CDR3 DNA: TGCGCCAGCCTGGACAGGGAACGCACCGGGGAGCTGTTTTTT; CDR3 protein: CASLDRERTGELFF
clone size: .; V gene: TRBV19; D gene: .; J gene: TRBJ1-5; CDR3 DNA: TGTGCCAGTAGGACCTACCCGGGAGACAAACGTCAGCCCCAGCATTTT; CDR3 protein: CASRTYPGDKRQPQHF
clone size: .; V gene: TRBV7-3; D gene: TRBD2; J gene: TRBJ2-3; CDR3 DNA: TGTGCCAGCAGCTTTTTGCTAGCGGGACCAAGCACAGATACGCAGTATTTT; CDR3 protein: CASSFLLAGPSTDTQYF
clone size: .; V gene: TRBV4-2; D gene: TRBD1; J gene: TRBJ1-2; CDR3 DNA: TGTGCCAGCAGCCAGCCGACAGGGTGGGGCTACACCTTC; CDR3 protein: CASSQPTGWGYTF
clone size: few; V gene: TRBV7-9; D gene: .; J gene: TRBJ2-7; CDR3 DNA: TGTGCCAGCCGGGGAGGCTCTTCCTACGAGCAGTACTTC; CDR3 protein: CASRGGSSYEQYF
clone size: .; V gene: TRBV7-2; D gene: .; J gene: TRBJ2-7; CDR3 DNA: TGTGCCAGCAGCTTACAAGGGACACTGTACGAGCAGTACTTC; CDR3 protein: CASSLQGTLYEQYF
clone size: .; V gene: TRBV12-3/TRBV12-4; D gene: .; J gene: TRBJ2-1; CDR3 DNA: TGTGCCAGCAGAGATCAGATCTACAATGAGCAGTTCTTC; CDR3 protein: CASRDQIYNEQFF
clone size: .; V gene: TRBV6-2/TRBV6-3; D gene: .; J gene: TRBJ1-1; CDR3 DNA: TGTGCCAGCAGTTCCGGGCGGACAGCCTTGAACACTGAAGCTTTCTTT; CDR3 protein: CASSSGRTALNTEAFF
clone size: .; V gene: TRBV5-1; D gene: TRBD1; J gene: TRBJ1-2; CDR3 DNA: TGCGCCAGCAGCTTCGACAGGGACGTTCGCGGCTACACCTTC; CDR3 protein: CASSFDRDVRGYTF
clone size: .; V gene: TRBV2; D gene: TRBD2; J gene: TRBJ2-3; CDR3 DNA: TGTGCCAGCAGTCTATCGGGGGGTGCAGATACGCAGTATTTT; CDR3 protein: CASSLSGGADTQYF
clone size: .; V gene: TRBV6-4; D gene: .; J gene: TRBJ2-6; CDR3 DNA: TGTGCCAGCGGTCAATCAGGGGCTGGGGCCAACGTCCTGACTTTC; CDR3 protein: CASGQSGAGANVLTF
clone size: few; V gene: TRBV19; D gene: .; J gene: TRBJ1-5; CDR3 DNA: TGTGCCAGTAGTATAGTCGGGAGACAGCCCCAGCATTTT; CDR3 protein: CASSIVGRQPQHF
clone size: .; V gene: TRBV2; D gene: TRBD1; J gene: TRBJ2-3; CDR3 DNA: TGTGCCAGCACCCTGGGACAGGGAGATACGCAGTATTTT; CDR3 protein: CASTLGQGDTQYF
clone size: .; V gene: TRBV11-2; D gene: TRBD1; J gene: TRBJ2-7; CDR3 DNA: TGTGCCAGCAGCTTAGGACCCGGGACAGGGGGCTACGAGCAGTACTTC; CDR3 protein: CASSLGPGTGGYEQYF
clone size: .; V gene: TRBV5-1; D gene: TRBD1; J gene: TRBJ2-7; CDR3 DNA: TGCGCCAGCAGCTGGGACAGGGCTGGGCTCTACGAGCAGTACTTC; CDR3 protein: CASSWDRAGLYEQYF
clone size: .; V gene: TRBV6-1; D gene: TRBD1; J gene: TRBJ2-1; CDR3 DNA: TGTGCCAGCAGTGGAGGGACAGGGAGCACCTACAATGAGCAGTTCTTC; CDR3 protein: CASSGGTGSTYNEQFF
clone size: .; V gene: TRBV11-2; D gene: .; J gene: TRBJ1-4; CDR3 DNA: TGTGCCAGCAGCCCCTACAGACAGGCCCTGTTTTTT; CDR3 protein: CASSPYRQALFF
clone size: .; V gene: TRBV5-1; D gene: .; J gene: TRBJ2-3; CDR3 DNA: TGCGCCAGCAGCAACACCGCCTCGCCCGATACGCAGTATTTT; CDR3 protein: CASSNTASPDTQYF
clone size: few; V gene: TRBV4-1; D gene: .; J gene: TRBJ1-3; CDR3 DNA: TGCGCCAGCAGCCATTCCGCGGAAAACACCATATATTTT; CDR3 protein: CASSHSAENTIYF
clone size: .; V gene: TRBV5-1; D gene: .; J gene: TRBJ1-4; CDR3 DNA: TGCGCCAGCAGCTCGGGACTGTCGAATGAAAAACTGTTTTTT; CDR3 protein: CASSSGLSNEKLFF
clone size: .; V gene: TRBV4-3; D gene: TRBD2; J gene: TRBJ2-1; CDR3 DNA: TGCGCCAGCAGCCAAGAAAGACTAGCGGGGGGGCGACTCGGTCGTGAGCAGTTCTTC; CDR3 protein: CASSQERLAGGRLGREQFF
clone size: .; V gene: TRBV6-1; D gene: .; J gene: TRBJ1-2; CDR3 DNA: TGTGCCAGCAGTGAATCTCAGGGTTATAATATCCCGCTAAACTATGGCTACACCTTC; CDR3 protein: CASSESQGYNIPLNYGYTF
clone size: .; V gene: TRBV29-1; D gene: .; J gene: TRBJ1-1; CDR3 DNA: TGCAGCGTTTGGGCTGGGTTGGGCACTGAAGCTTTCTTT; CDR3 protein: CSVWAGLGTEAFF
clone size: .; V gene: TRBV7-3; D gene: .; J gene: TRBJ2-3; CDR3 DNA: TGTGCCAGCAGCCCCATCGGGAGCACAGATACGCAGTATTTT; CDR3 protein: CASSPIGSTDTQYF
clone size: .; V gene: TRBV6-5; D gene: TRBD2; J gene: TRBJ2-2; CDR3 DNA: TGTGCCAGCAGAGGGGGGACTAGGACCGGGGAGCTGTTTTTT; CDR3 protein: CASRGGTRTGELFF
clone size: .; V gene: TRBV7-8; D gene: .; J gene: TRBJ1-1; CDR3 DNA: TGTGCCAGCAGCTCTAGGAACACTGAAGCTTTCTTT; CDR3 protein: CASSSRNTEAFF
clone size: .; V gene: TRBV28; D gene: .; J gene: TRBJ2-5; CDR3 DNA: TGTGCCAGCAGTATGGACCCGGGAAGGAAAGAGACCCAGTACTTC; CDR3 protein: CASSMDPGRKETQYF
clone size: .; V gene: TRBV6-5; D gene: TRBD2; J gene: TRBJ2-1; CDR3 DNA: TGTGCCAGCAGTAGTAGCGGGGGCTTAAGGAATGAGCAGTTCTTC; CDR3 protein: CASSSSGGLRNEQFF
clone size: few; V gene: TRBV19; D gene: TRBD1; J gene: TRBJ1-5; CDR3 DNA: TGTGCCAGTAGTAGGGGACAGGGGGCAAGTTTGGGCAATCAGCCCCAGCATTTT; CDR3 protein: CASSRGQGASLGNQPQHF
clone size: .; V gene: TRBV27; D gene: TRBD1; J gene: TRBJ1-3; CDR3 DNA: TGTGCCAGTCGAGGACAGGGGCGGACTGGAAACACCATATATTTT; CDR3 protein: CASRGQGRTGNTIYF
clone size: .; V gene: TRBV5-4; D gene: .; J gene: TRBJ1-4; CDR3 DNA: TGTGCCAGCAGCTTGGGAGGAAAACTGTTTTTT; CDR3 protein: CASSLGGKLFF
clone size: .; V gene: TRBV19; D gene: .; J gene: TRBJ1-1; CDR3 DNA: TGTGCCAACCCGGGTCTCAAAGCTGACACTGAAGCTTTCTTT; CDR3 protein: CANPGLKADTEAFF
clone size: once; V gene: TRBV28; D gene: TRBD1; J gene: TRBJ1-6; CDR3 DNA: TGTGCCAGCAGTTTCCCAGACAGGGGACGATTTAGGAATTCACCCCTCCACTTT; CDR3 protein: CASSFPDRGRFRNSPLHF
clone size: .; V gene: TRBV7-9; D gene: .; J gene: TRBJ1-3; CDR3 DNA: TGTGCCAGCAGCTTACTTGTTGGCCTCTCTGGAAACACCATATATTTT; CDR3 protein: CASSLLVGLSGNTIYF
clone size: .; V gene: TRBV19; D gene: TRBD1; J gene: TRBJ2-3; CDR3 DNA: TGTGCCAGTAGTACGGGGACAGGGTATGAAGATACGCAGTATTTT; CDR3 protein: CASSTGTGYEDTQYF
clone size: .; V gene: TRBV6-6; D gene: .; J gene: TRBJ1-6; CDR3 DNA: TGTGCCAGCAGTTACTCTGGACACGTGAATTCACCCCTCCACTTT; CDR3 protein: CASSYSGHVNSPLHF
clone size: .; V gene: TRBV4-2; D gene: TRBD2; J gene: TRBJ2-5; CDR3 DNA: TGTGCCAGCAGCCAACAGTCTTCACTAGCGGGAGGTGACGAGACCCAGTACTTC; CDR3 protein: CASSQQSSLAGGDETQYF
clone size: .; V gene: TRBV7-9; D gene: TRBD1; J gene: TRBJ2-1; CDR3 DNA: TGTGCCAGCAGCTTAGCTTCCGGGACAGTTCCGTTCTTC; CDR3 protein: CASSLASGTVPFF
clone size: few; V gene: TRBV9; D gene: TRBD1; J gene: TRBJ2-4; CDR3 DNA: TGTGCCAGCAGCCCCTGGACAGGGGGCAACATTCAGTACTTC; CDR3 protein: CASSPWTGGNIQYF
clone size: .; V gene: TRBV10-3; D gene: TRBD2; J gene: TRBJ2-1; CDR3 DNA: TGTGCCATCAGTGAGTCGATAGCGGGGTCCTACAATGAGCAGTTCTTC; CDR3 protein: CAISESIAGSYNEQFF
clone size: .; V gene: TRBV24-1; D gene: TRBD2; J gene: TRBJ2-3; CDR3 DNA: TGTGCCACCAGTGATAGGCTAGCGGGAGGGGCAGATACGCAGTATTTT; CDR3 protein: CATSDRLAGGADTQYF
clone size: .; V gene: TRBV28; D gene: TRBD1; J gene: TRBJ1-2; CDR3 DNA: TGTGCCAGCCAATACAGGGGCAACTATGGCTACACCTTC; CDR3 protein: CASQYRGNYGYTF
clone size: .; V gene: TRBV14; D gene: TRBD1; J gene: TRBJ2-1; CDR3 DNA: TGTGCCAGCAGCACCCGCTCGGGCACAGGGGGATGGAATGAGCAGTTCTTC; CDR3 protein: CASSTRSGTGGWNEQFF
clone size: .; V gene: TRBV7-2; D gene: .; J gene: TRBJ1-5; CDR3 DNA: TGTGCCAGCAGCCAGGGGTCGGCGAGCAATCAGCCCCAGCATTTT; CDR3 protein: CASSQGSASNQPQHF
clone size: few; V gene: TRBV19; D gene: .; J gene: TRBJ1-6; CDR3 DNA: TGTGCCAGTAGGGAATCGAGGGATTCACCCCTCCACTTT; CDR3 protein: CASRESRDSPLHF
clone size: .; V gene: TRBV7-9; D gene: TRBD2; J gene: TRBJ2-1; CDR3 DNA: TGTGCCAGCAGGAAGAGTGGAGCGGGAGGGCCAAATGAGCAGTTCTTC; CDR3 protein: CASRKSGAGGPNEQFF
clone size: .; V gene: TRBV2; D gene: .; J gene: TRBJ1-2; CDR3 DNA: TGTGCCAGCAGTGTGCGGGGGAATTCCTATGGCTACACCTTC; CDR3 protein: CASSVRGNSYGYTF